This T cell receptor (beta chain) emerged from a study of blood T cell repertoires in COVID-19. Study-level information: Acute-phase and convalescent COVID-19 samples originated in the United States, Italy and Spain.

In the study's own analysis: Scientists estimated how many nucleated cells there were by amplifying reference gene primers. The method was immunoSEQ multiplex PCR; TCRdb's version includes in-frame clones alone and lacks a portion of them. V, J and clone size reflect that table, while D and trimming were determined from the DNA. Of approximately 310,000 clones listed, 70% to 90% were seen once; the top ten hold roughly 2.3%. This study enrolled people aged about 18 to 100 from about 26 US geographic areas. The germline CDR1 and CDR2 sequences are MNHEY and SVGEGT. The CDR3 is made up of 13 amino acids. Trimming took off 2 bases at V and 13 bases at J, with 12 bases between the two ends.

The sequence came from a man younger than 40 who had recovered from COVID-19. Sequencing was performed on PBMCs or T cells enriched from blood (not recorded which). The chain uses TRBV6-2 or TRBV6-3 and TRBJ1-6; D call uncertain. The CDR3, as DNA: TGTGCCAGCAGTTACGAGAGGAGCACGCCCCTCCACTTT. Residues: CASSYERSTPLHF.